This T cell receptor beta chain stems from a study of blood T cell repertoires in COVID-19. Study summary: Sites across the United States, Italy and Spain contributed samples from acute and convalescent COVID-19. PBMCs, B-cell-depleted T cells, or T cells provided the cDNA or gDNA that made up the material.

This table comes from immunoSEQ multiplex PCR, and its TCRdb copy is limited to in-frame clones, with some not included. The table has a few hundred thousand clones, more than 75% seen once. This clone was counted only a few times. Other DNA variants within this sample encode the same CDR3. V was clipped by 3 bases and J by 5 bases, with 10 bases between them. The length of the CDR3 is 13 residues. Germline V CDR1 and CDR2: MNHEY, SMNVEV (reference sequence). V gene TRBV27 combines with J gene TRBJ2-5; maybe TRBD2 (6 bases). The source of this sequence is a woman aged 25-40 years who had recovered from COVID-19. The sample comprised PBMCs or T cells enriched from blood (not recorded which). CDR3 in amino acids: CASSLRGRETQYF. The CDR3 DNA reads TGTGCCAGCAGTTTGCGAGGGAGGGAGACCCAGTACTTC.